A single sample is the source of the 21 T cell receptor beta chains below, sequenced in a study of patients and donors after allogeneic stem cell transplantation. TCRdb independently ran MiXCR on the RT-PCR reads; one entry per CDR3 protein. This sample yields approximately 150,000 distinct CDR3 sequences, of which 30% are seen a single time; around 3% belongs to the top ten. The sequencing input was blood, either unsorted or a sorted T cell fraction (not recorded which). Receptors were obtained from a human donor who was either an allogeneic HSCT recipient or a stem cell or donor lymphocyte infusion donor (not recorded which). It is not recorded whose cells these are; they may come from a transplant donor.

The J gene is TRBJ2-7, the V gene TRBV20-1; a weak D match, TRBD2 (5 bases). The CDR3 totals 13 residues. The germline V gene encodes CDR1 DFQATT and CDR2 SNEGSKA (reference sequence). Trimming shortened V by 6 bases and J by 9 bases, and 21 bases separated the two germline ends. Here the CDR3 reads CSAAERSGFGQYF. Here the CDR3 DNA reads TGCAGTGCGGCGGAGCGGTCGGGTTTCGGGCAGTACTTC.

This clonotype showed up just a few times. This chain uses TRBV5-1 with TRBJ2-3; a possible D gene is TRBD1 (5 bases). V dropped 0 bases and J dropped 0 bases, with 14 bases sitting between them. The CDR3 loop spans 17 amino acids. Looked up from germline, CDR1 is SGHRS and CDR2 is YFSETQ. CDR3 bases: TGCGCCAGCAGCTTGGGGGGCGGAACCACTAGCACAGATACGCAGTATTTT. It is translated as CASSLGGGTTSTDTQYF.

V and J are TRBV4-1 and TRBJ1-6; TRBD1 matches at 10 bases. This CDR3 comprises 17 residues. The J segment lost 7 bases and the V segment lost 4 bases, leaving 10 bases of the junction unmatched. Germline CDR1 reads MGHRA; CDR2 reads YSYEKL. The CDR3 is CASSPLLPGQGNSPLHF. As DNA, the CDR3 is TGCGCCAGCAGCCCCCTATTACCGGGACAGGGGAATTCACCCCTCCACTTT.

This clonotype has more than one count but fewer than ten. The rearrangement links TRBV7-8 to TRBJ1-4; 9 bases line up with TRBD1. CDR3 length: 15 amino acids. V dropped 6 bases and J dropped 5; count of bases not matched to a gene: 7. The V gene's germline CDR1 is SGHVS and CDR2 FQNEAQ. The CDR3 DNA reads as TGTGCCAGCAGTCGAGGGACAGGGATAAATGAAAAACTGTTTTTT. Amino acids: CASSRGTGINEKLFF.

The rearrangement joins TRBV24-1 to TRBJ2-2; D is uncertain. CDR1 and CDR2 from the germline V gene are KGHDR and SFDVKD. Trimming pared 4 bases from V and 1 base from J, leaving 3 bases between. The CDR3 has 13 amino acids. The CDR3 loop is CATSDQNTGELFF. The CDR3 bases are TGTGCCACCAGTGACCAGAACACCGGGGAGCTGTTTTTT.

This chain uses TRBV10-3 with TRBJ2-5; D is unresolved. Trimming left V 0 bases short and J 14 bases short, with 10 bases between. The germline CDR1 and CDR2 sequences are ENHRY and SYGVKD. This CDR3 contains 11 residues. The CDR3 region is CAISESRTLYF. In nucleotides, the CDR3 is TGTGCCATCAGTGAGTCGCGGACCCTTTACTTC.

This clonotype has ten or more counts. CDR3 sequence reads: CASSPGDPSTDTQYF. The DNA of the CDR3 is TGTGCCAGCAGCCCAGGGGACCCGAGCACAGATACGCAGTATTTT. The genes are TRBV9 and TRBJ2-3; perhaps TRBD1 as D (6 bases). The germline V gene encodes CDR1 SGDLS and CDR2 YYNGEE. The CDR3 has 15 residues. Trimming took off 4 bases at V and 0 bases at J, with 12 bases between the two ends.

There are a few counts of this clonotype. The gene calls are TRBV20-1 and TRBJ1-1; 10 nucleotides agree with TRBD1. Trimming at V came to 4 bases and at J to 7 bases, leaving 9 bases not matched to a gene. The CDR3 is 14 residues long. CDR1 and CDR2 (germline): DFQATT, SNEGSKA (reference sequence). CDR3 loop: CSAIRRTGGIEAFF. CDR3 sequence (DNA): TGCAGTGCTATCCGCCGGACAGGGGGTATTGAAGCTTTCTTT.

This sequence joins TRBV10-3 and TRBJ2-2; the D gene is possibly TRBD2 (7 bases). The CDR3 covers 13 residues. Germline V lookup: CDR1 ENHRY, CDR2 SYGVKD. V was pared by 10 bases and J by 7 bases, with 16 bases between. The CDR3 nucleotides are TGTGCCACCGCCGGGGGGCAGGGCGGGGAGCTGTTTTTT. This codes for CATAGGQGGELFF.

The CDR3 protein is CSAFGGNTEAFF. In DNA, the CDR3 is TGCAGTGCTTTCGGGGGGAACACTGAAGCTTTCTTT. The chain combines TRBV20-1 with TRBJ1-1; maybe TRBD1 (5 bases). CDR3 length: 12 amino acids. CDR1 is DFQATT and CDR2 is SNEGSKA in the germline V gene (reference sequence). Trimming removed 5 bases at V and 1 base at J, with 8 bases between.

This sequence joins TRBV28 and TRBJ1-4; 8 bases match TRBD1. From germline, CDR1 is MDHEN and CDR2 SYDVKM. Trimming took 6 bases from V and 6 from J; bases not matched to a gene: 6. This CDR3 region has 14 residues. This CDR3 is CASRPGTGHEKLFF. The CDR3 region has the DNA TGTGCCAGCAGGCCAGGGACAGGACATGAAAAACTGTTTTTT.

This clonotype was found a few times. The rearrangement uses TRBV6-1 and TRBJ1-2; D remains ambiguous. V was clipped by 3 bases and J by 2 bases, with 7 bases between them. The germline V gene encodes CDR1 MNHNS and CDR2 SASEGT. This CDR3 spans 13 amino acids. The CDR3 nucleotides read TGTGCCAGCAGTGACACAGTAAACTATGGCTACACCTTC. Its protein is CASSDTVNYGYTF.

Points on this clonotype: At one boundary the junction diverges from the germline segment, which might be a read error. V gene TRBV28 combines with J gene TRBJ2-7, with 8 bases lining up with TRBD2. The CDR3 covers 14 residues. Per germline, CDR1 MDHEN and CDR2 SYDVKM. CDR3 protein: CASSNTPRGGLEHF. The CDR3 DNA reads as TGTGCCAGCAGTAACACACCTCGGGGGGGCCTCGAGCACTTC.

The chain carries TRBV6-2 or TRBV6-3 and TRBJ1-1; D gene uncertain. The CDR3 loop spans 13 amino acids. The V gene lost 4 bases and the J gene lost 3 bases, with 9 bases spanning the gap. Germline loops: CDR1 MNHEY, CDR2 SVGEGT. CDR3 coding DNA: TGTGCCAGCAGTTCAGTCGGGCACACTGAAGCTTTCTTT. It is translated as CASSSVGHTEAFF.

This CDR3 reads CASSYYPRGIYEQYF. In nucleotides, the CDR3 is TGTGCCAGCAGTTACTATCCCAGGGGCATCTACGAGCAGTACTTC. The gene calls are TRBV6-5 and TRBJ2-7, with D possibly being TRBD1 (6 bases). CDR1 and CDR2 (germline): MNHEY, SVGAGI. V was trimmed by 1 base and J by 3 bases, leaving 13 bases between them. The CDR3 is 15 amino acids.

This clonotype was seen a handful of times. V is TRBV3-1 and J is TRBJ1-3; 8 bases agree with TRBD1. The CDR3 contains 17 residues. Per germline, CDR1 LGHDT and CDR2 YNNKEL (reference sequence). The J segment lost 0 bases and the V segment lost 2 bases, leaving 6 bases of the junction unmatched. CDR3 nucleotides: TGTGCCAGCAGCCAATCTCGACAGGGGCCCTCTGGAAACACCATATATTTT. Its translation: CASSQSRQGPSGNTIYF.

A single count supports this clonotype. This chain links TRBV24-1 with TRBJ2-3, with 7 nucleotides matching TRBD2. The CDR3 covers 15 residues. J was trimmed by 0 bases and V by 4 bases; bases with no gene match: 3. The V gene's germline CDR1 is KGHDR and CDR2 SFDVKD. The CDR3 reads CATSDASGSTDTQYF. The CDR3 coding sequence is TGTGCCACCAGTGACGCTAGCGGAAGCACAGATACGCAGTATTTT.

The gene calls are TRBV11-2 and TRBJ2-2; D is undetermined. CDR1 and CDR2 from the germline V gene are SGHAT and FQNNGV. The CDR3 runs to 14 residues. Trimming shortened V by 3 bases and J by 6 bases, and 11 bases separated the two germline ends. This chain's CDR3 is CASSFLNSAGELFF. As DNA, the CDR3 is TGTGCCAGCAGCTTCCTCAACAGTGCCGGGGAGCTGTTTTTT.

This clonotype showed up just a few times. This chain uses TRBV4-1 with TRBJ2-3; possibly TRBD2 for D (6 bases). The germline CDR1 and CDR2 sequences are MGHRA and YSYEKL. The V gene lost 1 base and the J gene lost 6 bases, with 11 bases spanning the gap. There are 14 residues in the CDR3. CDR3 bases: TGCGCCAGCAGCCAAGTGGGGGGAGAGGATACGCAGTATTTT. Translation: CASSQVGGEDTQYF.

This clonotype showed up many times. The chain employs TRBV12-3 or TRBV12-4 and TRBJ1-1; TRBD1 agrees at 9 bases. The CDR3 is 13 residues long. After removal of 6 bases from V and 4 bases from J, the junction contained 3 bases not matched to a gene. The chain's CDR3 is CASRGTGSTEAFF. CDR3 nucleotide sequence: TGTGCCAGCAGGGGGACAGGGTCCACTGAAGCTTTCTTT.

This clonotype was counted a few times. This chain uses TRBV28 with TRBJ2-4, with 7 bases matching TRBD2. The germline gives CDR1 MDHEN, CDR2 SYDVKM. This CDR3 has 14 amino acids. The V gene end was trimmed by 4 bases and the J gene end by 6 bases; junction bases not matched to a gene: 6. DNA of the CDR3: TGTGCCAGCAGTTCAACCAGGGAGGGAAACATTCAGTACTTC. Translating it yields CASSSTREGNIQYF.